The rows below give T cell receptor beta chains drawn from one sample of a study of blood T cell repertoires in COVID-19. Assay: immunoSEQ multiplex PCR; the TCRdb copy retains only in-frame clones and omits some. The top ten hold 1.5% of the sample, which has 120,000 or so clones, roughly 91% seen once. Sequencing was performed on peripheral blood. The receptors shown here come from a human donor in a cohort sampled during active COVID-19. The CDR3 runs from the conserved cysteine through the conserved F or W. The D gene is left open where the match is weak. Size values are once, few and many counts, or a class for expanded clones, and some rows have none.

TRBJ2-1 TRBV29-1 TRBD2 - TGCAGCGTTCGGACTAGCGGGGGGGCAGGTGAGCAGTTCTTC CSVRTSGGAGEQFF
TRBJ2-5 TRBV27 - - TGTGCCAGCAGTCGAGATCCCACCCGTCCCCAGTACTTC CASSRDPTRPQYF
TRBJ2-7 TRBV6-5 TRBD1 once TGTGCCAGCAGTTACCTGACAGGGGCCTACGAGCAGTACTTC CASSYLTGAYEQYF
TRBJ2-4 TRBV6-1 - - TGTGCCAGCAGTGAAGTGCAGGGGAACATTCAGTACTTC CASSEVQGNIQYF
TRBJ2-2 TRBV27 - - TGTGCCAGCAGTTTATACAGGGTTGCCACCGGGGAGCTGTTTTTT CASSLYRVATGELFF
TRBJ2-2 TRBV7-6 TRBD2 once TGTGCCAGCAGCTTAGCTAGGGCTAGCGGAGGGGCCCACACCGGGGAGCTGTTTTTT CASSLARASGGAHTGELFF
TRBJ2-7 TRBV20-1 TRBD2 - TGCAGTGCTAGTCCCGATTGGGGCGGGAGTGTCTACGAGCAGTACTTC CSASPDWGGSVYEQYF
TRBJ2-7 TRBV3-1/TRBV3-2 TRBD1 - TGTGCCAGCAGCCGGATCCCAGGGGGCCCCACCTACGAGCAGTACTTC CASSRIPGGPTYEQYF
TRBJ2-3 TRBV18 - - TGTGCCAGCTCACAACTAGCACTAGATACGCAGTATTTT CASSQLALDTQYF
TRBJ1-5 TRBV7-9 TRBD1 - TGTGCCAGCAGCCCTGGGACAGGTGATAATCAGCCCCAGCATTTT CASSPGTGDNQPQHF
TRBJ2-1 TRBV4-2 TRBD2 - TGTGCCAGCAGCCCCGGGACTAGCGGAGACAATGAGCAGTTCTTC CASSPGTSGDNEQFF
TRBJ2-5 TRBV18 - - TGTGCCAGCTCACCCCCGGGGGAGGAGACCCAGTACTTC CASSPPGEETQYF
TRBJ1-1 TRBV10-3 TRBD1 - TGTGCCATCAGTGAGTCGGGACAGGGCACTGAAGCTTTCTTT CAISESGQGTEAFF
TRBJ2-6 TRBV24-1 - few TGTGCCACCAGTGAACGGGAAGAGAGCCCAATCGGGGCCAACGTCCTGACTTTC CATSEREESPIGANVLTF
TRBJ2-7 TRBV28 - - TGTGCCAGCAGTGGAGGGGGGGAATACGAGCAGTACTTC CASSGGGEYEQYF
TRBJ2-7 TRBV14 - many TGTGCCAGCAGCCCGTCAATTCGGGACACTTACTACGAGCAGTACTTC CASSPSIRDTYYEQYF
TRBJ1-2 TRBV29-1 TRBD1 - TGCAGCGCCTCAGACAGGGGAAAAAGTGGCTACACCTTC CSASDRGKSGYTF
TRBJ1-1 TRBV19 - - TGTGCCAGTAGTCCGGGGGGGACGTGGAACACTGAAGCTTTCTTT CASSPGGTWNTEAFF
TRBJ2-3 TRBV10-3 - once TGTGCCACCTTAGCAATTACGGGAACAGATACGCAGTATTTT CATLAITGTDTQYF
TRBJ2-5 TRBV6-6 TRBD2 - TGTGCCAGCAGTCACATAATAGGACTAGCGGGGGTAAAAGAGACCCAGTACTTC CASSHIIGLAGVKETQYF
TRBJ2-7 TRBV5-5 - - TGTGCCAGCAGCTTGACTAACAGGAACTACGAGCAGTACTTC CASSLTNRNYEQYF
TRBJ1-1 TRBV2 TRBD1 - TGTGCCAGCAGACTGGACAGGGGCACTGAAGCTTTCTTT CASRLDRGTEAFF
TRBJ2-1 TRBV4-1 TRBD2 - TGCGCCAGCAGGTCTCTAGCGGGGGGAATCGACAATGAGCAGTTCTTC CASRSLAGGIDNEQFF
TRBJ1-1 TRBV28 TRBD1 - TGTGCCAGCCAAGGGACAGGGTATCATATGAACACTGAAGCTTTCTTT CASQGTGYHMNTEAFF
TRBJ1-2 TRBV5-6 - - TGTGCCAGCAGCACCGACACCTTCTATGGCTACACCTTC CASSTDTFYGYTF
TRBJ1-5 TRBV6-6 TRBD1 - TGTGCCAGCACCTTCAAGGGACAGACGAATCAGCCCCAGCATTTT CASTFKGQTNQPQHF
TRBJ2-7 TRBV6-5 - - TGTGCCAGCAGTCTCGGCGGGGTTTCCTACGAGCAGTACTTC CASSLGGVSYEQYF
TRBJ2-3 TRBV25-1 TRBD2 - TGTGCCAGCAGTGAACGGACTAGCGGGGTACCTGATACGCAGTATTTT CASSERTSGVPDTQYF
TRBJ1-1 TRBV6-5 - - TGTGCCAGCAGTTCCCCGGGGGGGGTAGGCACTGAAGCTTTCTTT CASSSPGGVGTEAFF
TRBJ2-7 TRBV5-1 - - TGCGCCAGCAGCTTGGTACCCAGCGGCGAGCAGTACTTC CASSLVPSGEQYF
TRBJ2-1 TRBV27 - - TGTGCCAGCCGGGGGATGGGTCTGGGCAATGAGCAGTTCTTC CASRGMGLGNEQFF
TRBJ2-1 TRBV6-4 TRBD2 - TGTGCCAGCAGTGACACACTAGCGAGTAATGAGCAGTTCTTC CASSDTLASNEQFF
TRBJ1-1 TRBV28 TRBD1 - TGTGCCAGCAGGCATCCCGGGACAGGGGTAATTAACACTGAAGCTTTCTTT CASRHPGTGVINTEAFF
TRBJ2-4 TRBV18 TRBD1 - TGTGCCAGCTCACCATCTCCGGGACAGGGGGCGGACATTCAGTACTTC CASSPSPGQGADIQYF
TRBJ2-1 TRBV28 - few TGTGCCAGCAGTTTATACCGGGGTGAGCAGTTCTTC CASSLYRGEQFF
TRBJ2-3 TRBV11-3 TRBD2 - TGTGCCAGCAGCCTGGGACTAGCGGGGGGAGATCACCCTCCAGATACGCAGTATTTT CASSLGLAGGDHPPDTQYF
TRBJ1-2 TRBV29-1 - - TGCAGCGTTCCGAGACACACACCTCGAGATGGCTACACCTTC CSVPRHTPRDGYTF
TRBJ1-3 TRBV5-1 - - TGCGCCAGCAGCTCGAGGGGGTCTGGAAACACCATATATTTT CASSSRGSGNTIYF
TRBJ2-7 TRBV6-6 - - TGTGCCAGCAGTAACCGACAGGCCTACGAGCAGTACTTC CASSNRQAYEQYF
TRBJ2-1 TRBV6-6 - once TGTGCCAGTACCTCAGGTGGGGGGTATCAAAATGAGCAGTTCTTC CASTSGGGYQNEQFF
TRBJ1-5 TRBV28 TRBD1 - TGTGCCAGCAGTTTAGCACAGGGGGGACAGCCCCAGCATTTT CASSLAQGGQPQHF
TRBJ2-5 TRBV7-9 - - TGTGCCAGCAGCTTATTGGGTGTTGCGGGACGAGAGACCCAGTACTTC CASSLLGVAGRETQYF
TRBJ1-1 TRBV5-6 - - TGTGCCAGCAGCTCCGCCAGGGGAACGGCTTTCTTT CASSSARGTAFF
TRBJ2-2 TRBV2 - - TGTGCCAGCAGGTTAGCCCGCAGTGGCGGGGAGCTGTTTTTT CASRLARSGGELFF
TRBJ1-2 TRBV11-2 TRBD1 - TGTGCCAGCAGCACGGGGGACAGGGGGCGGGTCTACTATGGCTACACCTTC CASSTGDRGRVYYGYTF
TRBJ2-3 TRBV5-4 TRBD2 - TGTGCCAGCAGCTTGGCAGGGCGGGGGGTGGATACGCAGTATTTT CASSLAGRGVDTQYF
TRBJ2-7 TRBV14 - - TGTGCCAGCAGCCAAGCGGGAGCCATGAGTGAGCAGTACTTC CASSQAGAMSEQYF
TRBJ2-4 TRBV3-1/TRBV3-2 - - TGTGCCAGCAGCCAAGGGGACGCGGGGCCGGACAAAAACATTCAGTACTTC CASSQGDAGPDKNIQYF
TRBJ1-4 TRBV12-3/TRBV12-4 - - TGTGCCAGCAGTTTCGGGATTAATGAAAAACTGTTTTTT CASSFGINEKLFF
TRBJ1-3 TRBV12-3/TRBV12-4 - - TGTGCCAGCAGTGGCCTAAACACCATATATTTT CASSGLNTIYF
TRBJ2-7 TRBV28 TRBD2 - TGTGCCTGCTCGGGACGGTCGGGACTAGCGGGATTGTACGAGCAGTACTTC CACSGRSGLAGLYEQYF
TRBJ1-1 TRBV11-3 - few TGTGCCAGCAGCTTAGGGGGCCGCGCCGAAGCTTTCTTT CASSLGGRAEAFF
TRBJ1-5 TRBV28 - - TGTGCCAGCAGTGACTCTGAGATACAGGGATTAAATCAGCCCCAGCATTTT CASSDSEIQGLNQPQHF
TRBJ2-5 TRBV13 - few TGTGCCAGCGCAAGACTAGGTGGTGAGACCCAGTACTTC CASARLGGETQYF
TRBJ1-3 TRBV19 - - TGTGCCAGTGCACAGGGATATGGAAACACCATATATTTT CASAQGYGNTIYF
TRBJ2-7 TRBV7-8 TRBD1 - TGTGCCAGCAGCAACCGGGACAGCTACGAGCAGTACTTC CASSNRDSYEQYF
TRBJ1-2 TRBV11-2 TRBD1 once TGTGCCAGCACTAGCCAGGGGGGCTATGGCTACACCTTC CASTSQGGYGYTF
TRBJ2-1 TRBV3-1/TRBV3-2 - - TGTGCCAGCAGCCAAGACCTAGCCAATGAGCAGTTCTTC CASSQDLANEQFF
TRBJ2-3 TRBV5-1 - - TGCGCCAGCGCTGGTGGGGAGACATCCCCCACAGATACGCAGTATTTT CASAGGETSPTDTQYF